This T cell receptor beta chain was observed in a study of STAT3 mutations in large granular lymphocyte leukemia (dated by TCRdb to 2018 to 2020). A note on the overall study: Roughly half of the T-LGLL patients who were sequenced longitudinally carried canonical activating STAT3 mutations. More than half of T-LGLL patients received one or more immunosuppressive therapy regimens, with hematologic response in over 35% of those treated. To reconstruct clonal hierarchy and dynamics, serial deep sequencing of TCRbeta CDR3 and STAT3 was performed in patients with T-cell large granular lymphocyte leukemia. From an initial cohort of some 190 LGL patients, eighteen representative T-LGLL cases were picked for longitudinal TCRbeta and STAT3 sequencing. As controls within the study, a couple of patients with natural killer LGL leukemia were also sequenced longitudinally. Patients were sequenced at 4 time points on average, with the number of samplings per patient ranging from 2 to 8.

The same DNA, extracted from blood mononuclear cells, served for both TCR sequencing and STAT3 sequencing. Overall study results and their limits: Because no samples were available when a clone first appeared, clonal expansion had to be inferred from samplings taken at other points. All T-LGLL patients had at least one immunodominant TCRbeta clonotype, and roughly half had multiple immunodominant subclonotypes. In several patients, dominant TCR clone burden exceeded STAT3 mutant burden, suggesting STAT3 mutation arose secondarily within a pre-expanded clone. Because codominant clonotypes persisted in some patients, a small but highly pathogenic clone may have been missed. TCR clonotype switching after therapy was seen in about 30% of the 18 patients, with all newly emerging clones being STAT3 wild type. Variable intervals between samplings and differing treatment regimens complicated linking therapy response to changes in TCR clonal burden.

Remarks on this clone: Its antigen has not been determined. No base quality information exists; no much larger clone differs at one position.

TCRbeta libraries were sequenced on an Illumina MiSeq, and an average of about 40,000 productive templates per sample was obtained. TCRbeta CDR3 libraries were generated with the immunoSEQ assay using multiplex PCR amplification. Per the source publication's procedure: Repertoire diversity was calculated as previously defined, with values near 0 taken to indicate extremely monoclonal samples. Held by TCRdb, this immuneACCESS table contains in-frame sequences only and omits some clones. Under half of the omission traces to an unresolved V gene where checked; the cause of the rest is unknown. V and J calls and clone size follow that table, whereas D and trimming were derived from the DNA. The sample table holds about 5,700 clones, of which more than 60% were seen once. The ten largest clones add up to around four fifths of the sample. The germline V gene yields LGHNA for CDR1 and YSLEER for CDR2. The cysteine opens and the phenylalanine closes a CDR3 of 15 amino acids. The entry retains the CDR3 DNA only, 45 bases that are in frame from base 1. Trimming accounts for 1 base at V and 4 bases at J, while the number of junction bases matched to no gene is 5.

The sample taken for sequencing was peripheral blood mononuclear cells. The clonotype originates from a man aged 35 to 55 with T-cell large granular lymphocyte leukemia. Some clones in this sample may be carry-over from other donors' samples. The age is the age at diagnosis. Recombination linked TRBV4-3 to TRBJ2-5; 8 middle bases align to TRBD1. The sequenced DNA: TGCGCCAGCAGCCAAGTACAGGGGGACGCAGAGACCCAGTACTTC. Its amino acids are CASSQVQGDAETQYF.